The 18 T cell receptor beta chains in this list originate from one sample, sequenced in a study of blood T cells in healthy people across ages. PCR was performed a second time for 7 to 11 cycles using a sample-barcoded 5' primer and a J-beta primer mix. TCRdb processed the 5' RACE reads anew with MiXCR; each CDR3 protein has one entry. The table has some 800,000 distinct CDR3 sequences, roughly 44% seen once. Sequencing input: blood. Source of these receptors: a man between 60 and 70 years old in good health.

The V and J genes are TRBV20-1 and TRBJ1-5; TRBD1 agrees at 8 bases. V trimming: 0 bases; J trimming: 15 bases; junction bases outside the gene matches: 13. The germline gives CDR1 DFQATT, CDR2 SNEGSKA (reference sequence). CDR3 length equals 14 residues. The CDR3 reads CSAREADPTRGPHF. DNA of the CDR3: TGCAGTGCTAGAGAAGCAGACCCTACCAGGGGGCCGCATTTT.

This clonotype was seen a few times. The chain recombines TRBV29-1 with TRBJ2-7; TRBD1 matches at 10 bases. The germline CDR1 and CDR2 sequences are SQVTM and ANQGSEA. V dropped 7 bases and J dropped 6; count of bases not matched to a gene: 6. There are 12 residues in the CDR3. In nucleotides, the CDR3 is TGCAGCGCCTTCGACAGGGGGCGCGAGCAGTACTTC. It is translated as CSAFDRGREQYF.

V is TRBV7-2 and J is TRBJ2-3; 12 nucleotides align to TRBD2. Germline V gene data show CDR1 as SGHTA and CDR2 as FQGNSA. Trimming at V came to 4 bases and at J to 3 bases, leaving 11 bases not matched to a gene. This CDR3 is built from 18 residues. CDR3 loop: CASSSSLLAGGPTDTQYF. The CDR3 DNA reads as TGTGCCAGCAGCTCGTCCCTTCTAGCGGGGGGGCCAACAGATACGCAGTATTTT.

This clonotype occurred many times. The chain links TRBV20-1 to TRBJ1-2; D is unclear. Trimming took off 4 bases at V and 6 bases at J, with 15 bases between the two ends. Germline-derived CDR1 and CDR2 are DFQATT and SNEGSKA (reference sequence). This CDR3 is built from 13 residues. CDR3 protein: CSAISFGSDGYTF. DNA for the CDR3: TGCAGTGCTATCAGTTTTGGGTCTGATGGCTACACCTTC.

In this sample, this clonotype turned up a few times. This chain uses TRBV7-2 with TRBJ2-1; D gene uncertain. The V gene lost 1 base and the J gene lost 5 bases, with 3 bases spanning the gap. The CDR3 covers 12 residues. Germline CDR1 reads SGHTA; CDR2 reads FQGNSA. The DNA of the CDR3 is TGTGCCAGCAGCTTAGTCAACAATGAGCAGTTCTTC. Translating it yields CASSLVNNEQFF.

This clonotype came up many times. The chain joins TRBV29-1 to TRBJ2-7, with D possibly being TRBD1 (5 bases). V was clipped by 5 bases and J by 0 bases, with 14 bases between them. The CDR3 runs 14 residues. Germline CDR1 reads SQVTM; CDR2 reads ANQGSEA. The CDR3 nucleotides read TGCAGCGTTTCTAATGACAGAATCTCCTACGAGCAGTACTTC. Translation: CSVSNDRISYEQYF.

The J gene is TRBJ2-7, the V gene TRBV7-9; D might be TRBD2 (5 bases). The germline V gene has CDR1 SEHNR and CDR2 FQNEAQ (reference sequence). The CDR3 sequence is 15 residues long. Trimming pared 3 bases from V and 2 bases from J, leaving 14 bases between. The CDR3 sequence is CASSLKRGIPYEQYF. The CDR3 nucleotides are TGTGCCAGCAGCTTGAAGAGAGGGATACCCTACGAGCAGTACTTC.

The V and J genes are TRBV11-3 and TRBJ2-1, with TRBD1 matching 8 bases. Trimming removed 1 base from V and 8 bases from J; junction bases left unmatched: 4. Germline assignment: CDR1 SGHNT and CDR2 YENEEA. The CDR3 is made up of 14 amino acids. The CDR3 DNA follows: TGTGCCAGCAGCTTAGTCAGGACAGGGTATGAGCAGTTCTTC. This encodes CASSLVRTGYEQFF.

The chain carries TRBV10-1 and TRBJ1-1, with D uncertain. Germline V gene data show CDR1 as WNHNN and CDR2 as SYGVQD (reference sequence). Trimming removed 11 bases at V and 3 bases at J, with 19 bases between. The length of the CDR3 is 14 residues. The CDR3 protein is CAGDPANPDTEAFF. As DNA, the CDR3 is TGCGCCGGGGATCCGGCAAATCCTGACACTGAAGCTTTCTTT.

This clonotype has just a few counts. The gene calls are TRBV7-2 and TRBJ2-3; TRBD1 matches at 9 bases. The trim removed 5 bases at V and 6 bases at J, leaving 15 bases unmatched. Germline V gene lookup returns CDR1 SGHTA and CDR2 FQGNSA. This CDR3 spans 17 amino acids. The CDR3: CASSQSGPDRGRDTQYF. DNA for the CDR3: TGTGCCAGCAGCCAAAGTGGACCGGACAGGGGTCGGGATACGCAGTATTTT.

CDR3 nucleotides: TGCAGCGCTACCCCCGTCAGGGGAAAAACAGATACGCAGTATTTT. This translates into CSATPVRGKTDTQYF. The chain couples TRBV29-1 to TRBJ2-3; TRBD1 might be the D (6 bases). The CDR3 spans 15 residues. Per germline, CDR1 SQVTM and CDR2 ANQGSEA. The V and J ends lost 7 bases and 3 bases respectively, with 20 bases between them.

This clonotype showed up just a few times. This chain connects TRBV28 to TRBJ1-1; no clear D. Germline V gives CDR1 MDHEN, CDR2 SYDVKM. Between the trimmed V and J ends, which lost 5 bases and 5 bases, there was a span of 15 bases. The length of the CDR3 is 14 residues. As DNA, the CDR3 is TGTGCCAGCAGTCCCTTCGGGTGGGTTACTGAAGCTTTCTTT. It is translated as CASSPFGWVTEAFF. Full variable domain (missing parts from reference TRBV28 and TRBJ1-1): DVKVTQSSRYLVKRTGEKVFLECVQDMDHENMFWYRQDPGLGLRLIYFSYDVKMKEKGDIPEGYSVSREKKERFSLILESASTNQTSMYLCASSPFGWVTEAFFGQGTRLTVV.

This clonotype was counted between two and nine times. The chain employs TRBV29-1 and TRBJ1-2; 7 bases are shared with TRBD1. There are 13 residues in the CDR3. CDR1 SQVTM and CDR2 ANQGSEA come from the germline V gene. The junction had 5 bases not matched to a gene; V was cut back by 0 bases and J by 7 bases. The CDR3 spells CSVEDRGSAGYTF. The CDR3 coding sequence is TGCAGCGTTGAAGACAGGGGGTCCGCTGGCTACACCTTC.

This clonotype has just a few counts. The chain recombines TRBV3-1 with TRBJ1-2, with 10 bases aligning to TRBD1. Germline CDR1 is LGHDT and CDR2 is YNNKEL (reference sequence). This CDR3 region has 17 residues. Germline trimming cut 1 base from V and 0 bases from J; bases unmatched to any gene: 5. The CDR3 region has the DNA TGTGCCAGCAGCCAAGTATACGGACAGGGGGCTAACTATGGCTACACCTTC. This sequence encodes CASSQVYGQGANYGYTF.

In this sample, this clonotype turned up many times. The chain joins TRBV3-1 to TRBJ2-7; 7 bases fit TRBD1. This CDR3 has 15 residues. The germline gives CDR1 LGHDT, CDR2 YNNKEL (reference sequence). Germline trimming cut 1 base from V and 2 bases from J; bases unmatched to any gene: 5. The CDR3 nucleotides are TGTGCCAGCAGCCAAGGGGCAGGGGGAGCCTACGAGCAGTACTTC. It translates to CASSQGAGGAYEQYF.

This chain links TRBV4-3 with TRBJ2-7; D is perhaps TRBD1 or TRBD2 (5 bases each). Germline CDR1 is LGHNA and CDR2 is YSLEER. The CDR3 sequence is 17 residues long. Trimming removed 0 bases at V and 0 bases at J, with 15 bases between. The CDR3 here is CASSQDYPGLNSYEQYF. CDR3 nucleotides: TGCGCCAGCAGCCAAGATTACCCGGGGCTCAACTCCTACGAGCAGTACTTC.

Here the CDR3 DNA reads TGTGCCAGCAGTTTATTGCGGGGCACAGATACGCAGTATTTT. Protein sequence: CASSLLRGTDTQYF. V and J are TRBV28 and TRBJ2-3, with D maybe TRBD2 (5 bases). Trimming took 1 base from V and 1 from J, leaving 6 bases between them. Germline lookup yields CDR1 MDHEN and CDR2 SYDVKM. The CDR3 contains 14 residues.

The chain is built from TRBV7-2 and TRBJ2-5, with D possibly matching TRBD1 (6 bases). The V end was cut by 3 bases, the J end by 2 bases, with 10 bases between. The germline CDR1 and CDR2 sequences are SGHTA and FQGNSA. The CDR3 sequence is 14 residues long. The CDR3 bases are TGTGCCAGCAGCTTCGTAGGACAGCAAGAGACCCAGTACTTC. This sequence encodes CASSFVGQQETQYF.